This record covers a single T cell receptor (beta chain). Its antigen is undetermined. This entry is derived from a study of graft-versus-host responses after intestinal transplantation. About the research overall: Each recipient received anti-thymocyte globulin induction, then tacrolimus and steroids for approximately three years. Findings of the study overall: Analysis identified GvH clones in recipient marrow, with some appearing first in ileum or blood.

Here immunoSEQ multiplex PCR was the method, and the copy in TCRdb shows in-frame clones only, minus some. The top ten clones hold about 3.5% of a sample with about 38,000 clones, around 83% of them seen once. Germline CDR1 LNHNV, CDR2 YYDKDF (reference sequence). The CDR3 totals 14 residues. V lost 2 bases, J lost 3 bases, and 8 bases lay in between. The receptor's source is a human patient who received an intestinal transplant, so some T cells may come from the graft donor. V gene TRBV15 combines with J gene TRBJ1-5; no clear D gene. Here the sequenced sample was PBMCs, taken about 38 months after transplant. The DNA for the CDR3 is TGTGCCACCAGCAGATGGGGTTCCAATCAGCCCCAGCATTTT. It translates to CATSRWGSNQPQHF.